This TCR beta chain came from a study of T cells in Graves' hyperthyroidism and ophthalmopathy. Germline values: CDR1 SNHLY, CDR2 FYNNEI. This CDR3 has 12 residues. The V and J ends lost 2 bases and 7 bases respectively, with 8 bases between them. Clinicians diagnosed patients from clinical symptoms, serum thyroxine and TRAb, thyroid ultrasound and orbital computed tomography. Regions amplified from RNA transcripts were the TCR beta CDR3 regions. The HTBI set primed first-round TCR CDR3 RT-PCR. TCRdb redid the calling of the multiplex PCR reads with MiXCR, one entry per CDR3 protein. The sample holds 500,000 to 800,000 distinct CDR3 sequences, 40% to 55% seen once. As concerns this clonotype: Antigen unknown.

Findings of the study overall: Using 13 V-J features, a model discriminated ophthalmopathy from stable hyperthyroidism. Model-based prediction identified ophthalmopathy a median approximately 6 months prior to its onset.

V gene TRBV2 combines with J gene TRBJ1-1; D is undetermined. The TCR was taken from an adult man with Graves' disease, either hyperthyroidism or ophthalmopathy (not recorded which). The sample taken for sequencing was peripheral blood or thyroid tissue (not recorded which). The CDR3 loop reads CASSEWVFEAFF. DNA for the CDR3: TGTGCCAGCAGTGAATGGGTATTTGAAGCTTTCTTT. Full variable domain (missing parts from reference TRBV2 and TRBJ1-1): EPEVTQTPSHQVTQMGQEVILRCVPISNHLYFYWYRQILGQKVEFLVSFYNNEISEKSEIFDDQFSVERPDGSNFTLKIRSTKLEDSAMYFCASSEWVFEAFFGQGTRLTVV.